This T cell receptor (beta chain) derives from a study of blood T cells in healthy people across ages (dated by TCRdb to about 2015). A note on the overall study: In model experiments, roughly one uniquely barcoded TCR beta cDNA molecule per two T cells was captured by template switching. To avoid experimental bias, donors of different ages were randomly spread across the sequencing lanes. Age-related changes in TCR beta repertoire diversity were measured in the study by deep sequencing normalized with unique cDNA molecular identifiers. The study analyzed two additional independent replicas of 1 million unique cDNA reads from the same blood draw for two donors, one aged 18 to 29 and one aged 80 or older. Four age groups were formed from the donors: young (average about 17 years), middle-aged (less than 40), aged (more than 55) and long-lived (less than 85). Study-level results and caveats: Because donor CMV infection status was unknown, age-related changes in expanded clonotypes were potentially confounded. As age increased, observed TCR beta diversity per million T cells dropped in a roughly linear way, and a significant reduction was already evident by age about 40. Compared with the aged group, more naive CD4+ T cells, fewer expanded clones and increased TCR diversity were shown by the long-lived group, suggesting age selection. There was a strong correlation between observed TCR beta diversity and the percentage of naive T cells measured by flow cytometry. Since profiling was done on bulk unsorted PBMCs, naive and antigen-experienced compartments could not be conclusively compared. Total diversity estimates from one million sequenced T cells were considered lower bounds and underestimates.

The method was 5' RACE. Sequencing took place on an Illumina HiSeq 2500. A second PCR of about 7 to 12 cycles was run with a J-beta primer mix and a sample-barcoded 5' primer. Each TCR beta cDNA molecule received a unique molecular identifier from a template-switch 5' adaptor carrying 12 random nucleotides. Each sample yielded at least 2.5 million CDR3-containing paired-end reads. First-strand cDNA synthesis was performed from all RNA using the Mint cDNA synthesis kit, with priming by a TRBC-specific oligonucleotide. All cDNA was treated with uracil-DNA glycosylase and then went through a first 18-cycle PCR with the universal primers M1SS and BC2_uni_R. Concerning the study's data processing: For normalization, 1 million high-quality reads were randomly selected from each sample, with every read carrying a distinct molecular identifier. Instead of being binned into consensus sequences, reads with shared molecular identifiers were discarded. CDR3 identification, clonotype clustering and error correction used MiTCR with a Q25 quality threshold and the strictest error-elimination algorithm. A nonparametric unseen species model with Euler transformation was used to estimate a lower bound on total TCR beta diversity. TCRdb cleaned the public reads at Q25 with fastp, built clones with MiXCR and kept in-frame beta chains. When rows share a CDR3 protein, they turn into one entry using the most common DNA and genes. The V and J calls and clone size are TCRdb's, not the authors'. The sample includes roughly 800,000 distinct CDR3 sequences, with 58% observed a single time. Of the sample, roughly 22% falls within the top ten clones.

Germline trimming: 6 bases from V, 3 bases from J; junction bases outside gene matches: 5. From the cysteine through the phenylalanine, the CDR3 covers 14 amino acids. The CDR3 DNA has 42 bases and is translated from base 1. About this clonotype: What antigen it recognizes has not been identified. Base qualities are missing; no much larger clone stands one base away.

Systemically healthy Caucasian individuals from Russia, around 38 in total and aged roughly 6 to 90 years, were included as donors. Each donor gave approximately 10 milliliters of peripheral blood, collected into EDTA-treated Vacutainer tubes. PBMCs were isolated by Ficoll-Paque density-gradient centrifugation, with at least 6.5 million obtained per sample. Trizol reagent was used to extract total RNA from the PBMCs, yielding at least 5 micrograms per sample. Naive CD45RAhigh/CD27high T cell percentages were measured by flow cytometry on a PBMC aliquot from every donor. This sequence was found in a man younger than 45 in good health. The source material was blood. The V and J segments used are TRBV12-3 or TRBV12-4 and TRBJ2-7; TRBD2 fits 10 bases in the junction. The CDR3 is CASRKAGGYYEQYF. Read as DNA, the sequence is TGTGCCAGCAGAAAAGCGGGAGGGTACTACGAGCAGTACTTC.